The 10 T cell receptor beta chains given below trace back to one sample, sequenced in a study of CD8+ T cells in alopecia areata. Once RNA had been extracted, it was reverse transcribed into cDNA to act as the sequencing template. Only in-frame clones appear in the TCRdb table, and some are missing; sequencing was by immunoSEQ multiplex PCR. The sample carries about 200,000 clones, 50% to 75% recorded once. Specified treatment: oral pan-JAK inhibitor, 5-10 mg twice daily. The sequencing used CD4+ T cells sorted from blood, collected at week 4, from a patient treated with tofacitinib. The receptors come from a human donor with alopecia areata.

The V call is TRBV5-1, the J call TRBJ2-5, with a weak D call TRBD2 (6 bases). The V gene lost 1 base and the J gene lost 5 bases, with 18 bases spanning the gap. This CDR3 comprises 16 residues. The V gene's germline CDR1 is SGHRS and CDR2 YFSETQ. The DNA of the CDR3 is TGCGCCAGCAGCTTGATTGGTCAGGGAGGAGCGGAGACCCAGTACTTC. Translated: CASSLIGQGGAETQYF.

V is TRBV13 and J is TRBJ2-3; TRBD2 aligns across 10 bases. This CDR3 has 18 residues. Per germline, CDR1 PRHDT and CDR2 FYEKMQ (reference sequence). Trimming at V came to 3 bases and at J to 4 bases, leaving 13 bases not matched to a gene. The CDR3 nucleotides are TGTGCCAGCAGCTTGAGGGCCCAGCGGGGGGGCAGGTCAGATACGCAGTATTTT. It yields the protein CASSLRAQRGGRSDTQYF.

The chain combines TRBV5-4 with TRBJ2-3; TRBD2 aligns across 7 bases. V gave up 2 bases and J gave up 1 base; unmatched junction bases: 4. The germline V gene has CDR1 SGHNT and CDR2 YYREEE (reference sequence). This CDR3 comprises 15 residues. This CDR3 reads CASSLFGGGTDTQYF. As DNA, the CDR3 is TGTGCCAGCAGCTTATTTGGGGGGGGCACAGATACGCAGTATTTT.

The V gene is TRBV30, the J gene TRBJ2-5; D is unresolved. The DNA end is more similar to TRBJ2-7, so the J call may be wrong. CDR3 length: 11 amino acids. Germline V gene data show CDR1 as GTSNPN and CDR2 as SVGIG (reference sequence). CDR3 residues: CAWSFSYEQYF. Here the CDR3 DNA reads TGTGCCTGGAGTTTCTCCTACGAGCAGTACTTC.

The chain combines TRBV4-2 with TRBJ2-7; the match to TRBD2 covers 13 bases. The trim removed 3 bases at V and 0 bases at J, leaving 5 bases unmatched. CDR1 and CDR2 from the germline V gene are LGHNA and YNFKEQ. The CDR3 contains 17 residues. CDR3 in amino acids: CASSQGTSGTSSYEQYF. The CDR3 nucleotides are TGTGCCAGCAGCCAGGGGACTAGCGGGACGAGCTCCTACGAGCAGTACTTC.

The gene calls are TRBV9 and TRBJ2-5; D call uncertain. The CDR3 is made up of 12 amino acids. V lost 0 bases to trimming and J lost 4 bases, with 4 bases between them. Per germline, CDR1 SGDLS and CDR2 YYNGEE. DNA for the CDR3: TGTGCCAGCAGCGTAGGCAGAGAGACCCAGTACTTC. Its protein is CASSVGRETQYF.

The gene calls are TRBV6-5 and TRBJ2-7; a possible D gene is TRBD1 (5 bases). V was cut by 2 bases and J by 0 bases, with 11 bases left in between. This CDR3 contains 15 residues. Germline values: CDR1 MNHEY, CDR2 SVGAGI. The CDR3 is CASSYGAVSSYEQYF. CDR3 DNA sequence: TGTGCCAGCAGTTACGGGGCGGTGAGCTCCTACGAGCAGTACTTC.

The chain uses TRBV30 and TRBJ1-6; no clear D. The CDR3 extends over 12 amino acids. In germline, CDR1 is GTSNPN, CDR2 SVGIG (reference sequence). V dropped 3 bases and J dropped 9 bases, with 9 bases sitting between them. The CDR3 spells CAWRPAGSPLHF. The CDR3 region has the DNA TGTGCCTGGAGGCCCGCGGGTTCACCCCTCCACTTT.

The chain couples TRBV5-4 to TRBJ2-3; no clear D. The CDR3 consists of 14 residues. CDR1 and CDR2 (germline): SGHNT, YYREEE (reference sequence). The V and J ends lost 1 base and 3 bases respectively, with 9 bases between them. CDR3 sequence: CASSLWGGTDTQYF. The CDR3 DNA is TGTGCCAGCAGCTTGTGGGGTGGGACAGATACGCAGTATTTT. Supplemented by reference TRBV5-4 and TRBJ2-3, the full variable domain reads ETGVTQSPTHLIKTRGQQVTLRCSSQSGHNTVSWYQQALGQGPQFIFQYYREEENGRGNFPPRFSGLQFPNYSSELNVNALELDDSALYLCASSLWGGTDTQYFGPGTRLTVL.

J is TRBJ2-5 and V is TRBV2; D not resolved. CDR3 length equals 14 residues. Trimming pared 1 base from V and 5 bases from J, leaving 11 bases between. Germline values: CDR1 SNHLY, CDR2 FYNNEI. In DNA, the CDR3 is TGTGCCAGCAGTGAAGGTCCCCTGGTGGAGACCCAGTACTTC. Amino acid sequence: CASSEGPLVETQYF. The whole variable domain, remainder taken from reference TRBV2 and TRBJ2-5, is EPEVTQTPSHQVTQMGQEVILRCVPISNHLYFYWYRQILGQKVEFLVSFYNNEISEKSEIFDDQFSVERPDGSNFTLKIRSTKLEDSAMYFCASSEGPLVETQYFGPGTRLLVL.